These 15 T cell receptor beta chains originate from one sample sequenced in a study of Ad26.COV2.S vaccination and SARS-CoV-2 variants. The table came from immunoSEQ multiplex PCR; TCRdb's copy has only in-frame clones and leaves some out. This sample has about 390,000 clones, with around nine tenths found just once. Treatment indicated: roughly 18 received Ad26.COV2.S at low or high dose, single or two shots; about 5 received placebo; per-sample allocation not given. Material that was analyzed had been drawn on day 63 after the first vaccine or placebo injection. The source material was peripheral blood, sampled in a trial of Ad26.COV2.S vaccine versus placebo. Source of these receptors: a person aged 18-60 years who received the Ad26.COV2.S COVID-19 vaccine or a placebo.

The chain combines TRBV28 with TRBJ1-6; 7 nucleotides match TRBD1. This CDR3 is 16 amino acids long. Germline V gene sequence: CDR1 MDHEN, CDR2 SYDVKM. The J segment lost 9 bases and the V segment lost 3 bases, leaving 11 bases of the junction unmatched. The CDR3 loop reads CASSFWAGGVFSPLHF. The CDR3 coding sequence is TGTGCCAGCAGTTTTTGGGCAGGGGGGGTATTTTCACCCCTCCACTTT.

The chain employs TRBV10-1 and TRBJ1-1; D is undetermined. Trimming took off 3 bases at V and 6 bases at J, with 17 bases between the two ends. Germline loops: CDR1 WNHNN, CDR2 SYGVQD (reference sequence). The CDR3 is 15 amino acids. In DNA form, the CDR3 reads TGCGCCAGCAGTGAATCTTTGGAGAGCCGCGCTGAAGCTTTCTTT. This sequence encodes CASSESLESRAEAFF.

The chain employs TRBV5-1 and TRBJ2-5; 9 positions agree with TRBD1. Germline CDR1 SGHRS, CDR2 YFSETQ. The trim removed 0 bases at V and 5 bases at J, leaving 5 bases unmatched. The CDR3 consists of 15 residues. Here the CDR3 reads CASSLAGGTGETQYF. As DNA, the CDR3 is TGCGCCAGCAGCTTGGCCGGGGGGACAGGGGAGACCCAGTACTTC.

This clone was found once. This sequence joins TRBV3-1 (or the pseudogene TRBV3-2) and TRBJ1-1; D is undetermined. The CDR3 sequence is 13 residues long. Trimming cost V 2 bases and J 6 bases, with 10 bases left between them. The germline V gene encodes CDR1 LGHDT and CDR2 YNNKEL (reference sequence). The CDR3 DNA is TGTGCCAGCAGCCAATCGGGCGGGCCTGAAGCTTTCTTT. It specifies CASSQSGGPEAFF.

The V gene is TRBV6-2 or TRBV6-3, the J gene TRBJ1-6, with a weak D call TRBD1 (5 bases). The V gene's germline CDR1 is MNHEY and CDR2 SVGEGT. The CDR3 contains 18 residues. V lost 0 bases to trimming and J lost 12 bases, with 24 bases between them. CDR3 nucleotide sequence: TGTGCCAGCAGTTACTCGAAGGCTCAGCGCCGGGGGGTGGGACCCCTCCACTTT. It is translated as CASSYSKAQRRGVGPLHF.

This clone was seen just once. The chain is built from TRBV5-1 and TRBJ1-1; D is undetermined. V dropped 2 bases and J dropped 0 bases, with 5 bases sitting between them. Germline CDR1 SGHRS, CDR2 YFSETQ. There are 13 residues in the CDR3. In nucleotides, the CDR3 is TGCGCCAGCAGCTTCACAGTGAACACTGAAGCTTTCTTT. Protein product: CASSFTVNTEAFF.

The genes are TRBV11-2 and TRBJ2-7; TRBD1 is a possible D gene (5 bases). This CDR3 contains 13 residues. Trimming took 1 base from V and 3 from J, leaving 7 bases between them. Per germline, CDR1 SGHAT and CDR2 FQNNGV. The CDR3 here is CASSLGTRYEQYF. The DNA for the CDR3 is TGTGCCAGCAGCTTAGGGACACGCTACGAGCAGTACTTC.

V and J are TRBV6-2 or TRBV6-3 and TRBJ1-2; TRBD1 matches at 8 bases. The germline CDR1 and CDR2 sequences are MNHEY and SVGEGT. CDR3 length: 15 residues. J was trimmed by 4 bases and V by 2 bases; bases with no gene match: 6. CDR3 DNA: TGTGCCAGCAGTTACCGTCCAGGACAGGGCTATGGCTACACCTTC. It codes for CASSYRPGQGYGYTF.

V usage is TRBV7-9 and J usage is TRBJ2-1; 12 positions match TRBD1. Germline values: CDR1 SEHNR, CDR2 FQNEAQ (reference sequence). The junction had 6 bases not matched to a gene; V was cut back by 3 bases and J by 6 bases. The CDR3 consists of 16 residues. The CDR3 bases are TGTGCCAGCAGCTTCCCGGGACAGGGGGCTGTCAATGAGCAGTTCTTC. It is translated as CASSFPGQGAVNEQFF.

V usage is TRBV7-2 and J usage is TRBJ1-2, with D tentatively TRBD1 (5 bases). The CDR3 is made up of 13 amino acids. Germline CDR1 SGHTA, CDR2 FQGNSA. Trimming took off 7 bases at V and 4 bases at J, with 13 bases between the two ends. CDR3 DNA sequence: TGTGCCAGCACCACGGGGAGGGGCTATGGCTACACCTTC. Translated, it gives CASTTGRGYGYTF.

The chain uses TRBV10-3 and TRBJ2-5; the match to TRBD2 covers 11 bases. CDR3 length equals 17 residues. Germline values: CDR1 ENHRY, CDR2 SYGVKD. Trimming at V came to 4 bases and at J to 5 bases, leaving 12 bases not matched to a gene. The CDR3 nucleotides read TGTGCCATCAGTGGCCCTGACTTAGCGGGGGGGCAGGAGACCCAGTACTTC. Its protein is CAISGPDLAGGQETQYF.

The genes are TRBV5-6 and TRBJ1-3; D might be TRBD1 (5 bases). V dropped 5 bases and J dropped 2 bases, with 14 bases sitting between them. The CDR3 covers 15 residues. Germline CDR1 is SGHDT and CDR2 is YYEEEE. The CDR3 sequence is CASSRFAGAGNTIYF. For the CDR3, the DNA is TGTGCCAGCAGTCGGTTTGCGGGGGCTGGAAACACCATATATTTT.

The chain employs TRBV27 and TRBJ2-1; D is ambiguous. V was clipped by 5 bases and J by 0 bases, with 8 bases between them. The CDR3 loop spans 14 amino acids. The germline CDR1 and CDR2 sequences are MNHEY and SMNVEV (reference sequence). In nucleotides, the CDR3 is TGTGCCAGCAGTGGGGAAAGCTCCTACAATGAGCAGTTCTTC. Its translation is CASSGESSYNEQFF.

This sequence joins TRBV19 and TRBJ1-6; a possible D gene is TRBD1 (5 bases). Germline-derived CDR1 and CDR2 are LNHDA and SQIVND (reference sequence). This CDR3 is built from 16 residues. The V end was cut by 5 bases, the J end by 11 bases, with 22 bases between. The CDR3 loop is CASSPYDRDPPPPLHF. In nucleotides, the CDR3 is TGTGCCAGTAGTCCGTATGACCGGGACCCACCTCCACCCCTCCACTTT.

This sequence joins TRBV7-5 and TRBJ2-5; the DNA was not used to check the table's D call, TRBD2. TRBV7-5 is assigned pseudogene status. The CDR3 extends over 18 amino acids. The CDR3 nucleotides read TGTGTCAGAAGCTTAGTCCGTCAGGCGGGGGGGTACCAAGAGACCCAGTACTTC. It codes for CVRSLVRQAGGYQETQYF.